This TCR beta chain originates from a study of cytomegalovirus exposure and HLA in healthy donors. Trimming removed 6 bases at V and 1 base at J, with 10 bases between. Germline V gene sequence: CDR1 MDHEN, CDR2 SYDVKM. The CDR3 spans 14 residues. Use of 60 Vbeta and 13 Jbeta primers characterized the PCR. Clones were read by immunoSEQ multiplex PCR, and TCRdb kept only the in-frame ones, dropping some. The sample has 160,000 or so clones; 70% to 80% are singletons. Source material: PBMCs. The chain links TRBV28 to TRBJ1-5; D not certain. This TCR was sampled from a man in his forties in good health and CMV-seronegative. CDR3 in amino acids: CASSGLFSNQPQHF. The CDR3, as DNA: TGTGCCAGCAGCGGACTTTTCAGCAATCAGCCCCAGCATTTT.